Below, 23 T cell receptor beta chains from the same sample are listed, as sequenced in a study of T cell repertoires in cytomegalovirus infection. The antigens of these receptors remain unknown. TCRdb reprocessed the reads with MiXCR, giving one entry per CDR3 protein. The sample includes hundreds of thousands of distinct CDR3 sequences, approximately 46% of them seen just once. The sequences come from cultured PBMCs, collected from culture after CMV antigen stimulation. These TCRs come from a human donor in good health (CMV status not recorded). Some clones in this sample may be carry-over from other donors' samples.

In DNA, the CDR3 is TGCAGTGCTAGGGGGGAGGCTGGAAACACCATATATTTT. This gives the protein CSARGEAGNTIYF. The V call is TRBV20-1, the J call TRBJ1-3; possible D gene TRBD1, 5 bases. This CDR3 has 13 residues. The germline V gene has CDR1 DFQATT and CDR2 SNEGSKA (reference sequence). Trimming cost V 3 bases and J 2 bases, with 8 bases left between them.

The rearrangement joins TRBV5-4 to TRBJ2-4, with 8 bases identical to TRBD1. This CDR3 region has 14 residues. CDR1 SGHNT and CDR2 YYREEE come from the germline V gene (reference sequence). V shed 1 base and J 8 bases; nucleotides not matched to a gene: 5. The CDR3 loop reads CASSLKQGGDIQYF. Here the CDR3 DNA reads TGTGCCAGCAGCTTGAAACAGGGGGGCGACATTCAGTACTTC.

This clonotype was seen more than once but under ten times. The CDR3 region is CASSFKTGVQTGELFF. Written as DNA, the CDR3 is TGTGCCAGCAGTTTTAAAACAGGGGTCCAGACCGGGGAGCTGTTTTTT. V is TRBV12-3 or TRBV12-4 and J is TRBJ2-2; the match to TRBD1 covers 7 bases. The CDR3 is 16 amino acids. The junction had 9 bases not matched to a gene; V was cut back by 3 bases and J by 5 bases.

The V call is TRBV20-1, the J call TRBJ2-7; D is uncertain. The CDR3 spans 10 residues. Germline V lookup: CDR1 DFQATT, CDR2 SNEGSKA (reference sequence). The V end was cut by 3 bases, the J end by 9 bases, with 9 bases between. CDR3 amino acids: CSASSGVQYF. CDR3 coding DNA: TGCAGTGCTAGTTCGGGTGTGCAGTACTTC.

This clonotype appeared a single time. The genes are TRBV6-1 and TRBJ1-5; no clear D gene. V was shortened by 7 bases and J by 2 bases, with 24 bases between the two germline ends. The CDR3 extends over 18 amino acids. Germline values: CDR1 MNHNS, CDR2 SASEGT. DNA of the CDR3: TGTGCCAGCACCCCCAGGCCGACACTCCAGGTGGGCAATCAGCCCCAGCATTTT. This sequence encodes CASTPRPTLQVGNQPQHF.

At least ten counts were recorded for this clonotype. The chain uses TRBV12-3 or TRBV12-4 and TRBJ1-1; tentatively, D is TRBD1 (5 bases). V lost 11 bases and J lost 4, with 17 bases in between. CDR3 length: 13 residues. The CDR3: CAVTGVVGTEAFF. CDR3 coding DNA: TGTGCCGTCACGGGGGTCGTCGGCACTGAAGCTTTCTTT.

This clonotype came up a few times. The rearrangement links TRBV28 to TRBJ2-1, with 11 bases matching TRBD2. V lost 6 bases to trimming and J lost 0 bases; unmatched junction nucleotides: 13. There are 19 residues in the CDR3. Germline V gives CDR1 MDHEN, CDR2 SYDVKM. The CDR3 DNA reads as TGTGCCAGCAGCCTTACTAGCGGGGGCCTCCTCAGCTCCTACAATGAGCAGTTCTTC. Translated, it gives CASSLTSGGLLSSYNEQFF. Complete variable domain (other parts from reference TRBV28 and TRBJ2-1): DVKVTQSSRYLVKRTGEKVFLECVQDMDHENMFWYRQDPGLGLRLIYFSYDVKMKEKGDIPEGYSVSREKKERFSLILESASTNQTSMYLCASSLTSGGLLSSYNEQFFGPGTRLTVL.

This clonotype showed up just a few times. The J gene is TRBJ2-2, the V gene TRBV11-3; unclear D gene. The CDR3 is 16 residues long. Germline V gives CDR1 SGHNT, CDR2 YENEEA. Deletions cut 5 bases from V and 0 bases from J, with 13 bases between. DNA for the CDR3: TGTGCCAGCAGCCGCTCGACGGCTTCGAACACCGGGGAGCTGTTTTTT. It specifies CASSRSTASNTGELFF.

V usage is TRBV27 and J usage is TRBJ2-7, with D perhaps matching TRBD1 or TRBD2 (6 bases each). V was cut by 5 bases and J by 4 bases, with 21 bases left in between. Germline V lookup: CDR1 MNHEY, CDR2 SMNVEV (reference sequence). The CDR3 extends over 16 amino acids. The CDR3 sequence: CASSLGPNSGAYEQYF. The CDR3 DNA sequence: TGTGCCAGCAGTCTGGGCCCAAACTCGGGGGCATACGAGCAGTACTTC.

On this clonotype: The junction departs from germline at one end; a sequencing error may be responsible. The J gene is TRBJ1-2, the V gene TRBV3-1; D unresolved. Per the germline V gene, CDR1 is LGHDT and CDR2 is YNNKEL (reference sequence). The CDR3 length is 14 residues. The CDR3 DNA is TGTACCAGCAGCCAAGAGTTCGGGGACTATGGCTACACCTTC. It encodes CTSSQEFGDYGYTF. Looking up the rest from reference TRBV3-1 and TRBJ1-2 gives the full variable domain: DTAVSQTPKYLVTQMGNDKSIKCEQNLGHDTMYWYKQDSKKFLKIMFSYNNKELIINETVPNRFSPKSPDKAHLNLHINSLELGDSAVYFCTSSQEFGDYGYTFGSGTRLTVV.

This clonotype appeared a single time. Given a much more abundant clone one base away, this may be a read error. The gene calls are TRBV7-9 and TRBJ2-3, with TRBD2 matching over 14 bases. The CDR3 spans 16 residues. Per the germline V gene, CDR1 is SEHNR and CDR2 is FQNEAQ (reference sequence). In DNA, the CDR3 is TGTGCCAGCAGCCCTGGGACTAGCGGGAGCACAAATACGCAGTATTTT. Translation: CASSPGTSGSTNTQYF.

This clonotype came up a few times. The gene calls are TRBV6-2 or TRBV6-3 and TRBJ2-7; no clear D gene. Trimming cost V 10 bases and J 5 bases, with 18 bases left between them. This CDR3 region has 13 residues. From germline, CDR1 is MNHEY and CDR2 SVGEGT. CDR3 sequence reads: CAISRGPPNEQYF. As DNA, the CDR3 is TGTGCCATCTCCCGAGGCCCCCCCAACGAGCAGTACTTC.

This clonotype was seen a handful of times. This chain links TRBV20-1 with TRBJ2-1; a weak D match, TRBD1 (6 bases). V was trimmed by 2 bases and J by 6 bases, leaving 8 bases between them. The germline CDR1 and CDR2 sequences are DFQATT and SNEGSKA (reference sequence). There are 12 residues in the CDR3. The CDR3 protein is CSARTGFNEQFF. DNA of the CDR3: TGCAGTGCTAGAACAGGGTTCAATGAGCAGTTCTTC.

This rearrangement joins TRBV29-1 to TRBJ2-1; D is uncertain. V was clipped by 6 bases and J by 10 bases, with 16 bases between them. The germline gives CDR1 SQVTM, CDR2 ANQGSEA. The CDR3 sequence is 12 residues long. CDR3 amino acids: CSVAPGPPEQFF. CDR3 in DNA: TGCAGCGTCGCTCCGGGTCCCCCGGAGCAGTTCTTC.

Only a few counts were recorded for this clonotype. V and J are TRBV6-5 and TRBJ2-7, with TRBD2 identical over 8 bases. J was trimmed by 2 bases and V by 7 bases; bases with no gene match: 13. The germline V gene has CDR1 MNHEY and CDR2 SVGAGI. This CDR3 is built from 16 residues. CDR3 DNA sequence: TGTGCCAGCAAAGGGGGTAGCGGGATGTATACCTACGAGCAGTACTTC. As protein: CASKGGSGMYTYEQYF.

J is TRBJ2-2 and V is TRBV7-2; D call uncertain. Looked up from germline, CDR1 is SGHTA and CDR2 is FQGNSA. The CDR3 consists of 15 residues. V lost 4 bases and J 5 bases, leaving 14 bases between the germline ends. The CDR3 DNA follows: TGTGCCAGCAGCTCGATTAGATGGGGAACCGGGGAGCTGTTTTTT. This translates into CASSSIRWGTGELFF.

This chain joins TRBV28 and TRBJ2-2, with no clear D. This CDR3 region has 14 residues. The germline V and J ends were trimmed by 3 bases and 5 bases, with 10 bases remaining between them. Germline V lookup: CDR1 MDHEN, CDR2 SYDVKM. The CDR3 is CASSFGLTTGELFF. As DNA, the CDR3 is TGTGCCAGCAGTTTTGGGTTGACTACCGGGGAGCTGTTTTTT.

DNA of the CDR3: TGCAGTGCTAGAGATCCGGGAGCGGGAGGGGGTGAGACCCAGTACTTC. Translating it yields CSARDPGAGGGETQYF. The rearrangement joins TRBV20-1 to TRBJ2-5; TRBD2 aligns across 10 bases. Germline V CDR1 and CDR2: DFQATT, SNEGSKA (reference sequence). The CDR3 runs to 16 residues. V lost 0 bases and J lost 5; bases outside the gene matches: 9.

The chain is built from TRBV6-1 and TRBJ1-6; D may be TRBD1 (6 bases). This CDR3 is 16 amino acids long. V lost 3 bases to trimming and J lost 11 bases, with 20 bases between them. Germline V lookup: CDR1 MNHNS, CDR2 SASEGT. As DNA, the CDR3 is TGTGCCAGCAGTGACGCGGGGGCCTTGGGGTTGCCACCCCTCCACTTT. It codes for CASSDAGALGLPPLHF.

This chain links TRBV28 with TRBJ1-6; TRBD1 agrees at 10 bases. The trim removed 8 bases at V and 9 bases at J, leaving 4 bases unmatched. Germline V gene lookup returns CDR1 MDHEN and CDR2 SYDVKM. This CDR3 has 13 residues. The CDR3 coding sequence is TGTGCCAGCTGGGACAGGGGCACTTCACCCCTCCACTTT. It codes for CASWDRGTSPLHF.

This clonotype was counted many times. The chain carries TRBV7-2 and TRBJ1-5; possible D gene TRBD1, 6 bases. Germline V gene sequence: CDR1 SGHTA, CDR2 FQGNSA. Trimming took off 7 bases at V and 3 bases at J, with 13 bases between the two ends. The CDR3 loop spans 14 amino acids. CDR3 nucleotides: TGTGCCAGCACCGTTGGACAGAACAATCAGCCCCAGCATTTT. Its protein product is CASTVGQNNQPQHF.

The CDR3 DNA reads as TGTGCCATCAGTGACCTTAGTACGGTCTACGAGCAGTACTTC. Protein sequence: CAISDLSTVYEQYF. The chain has TRBV10-3 and TRBJ2-7; D call uncertain. The CDR3 length is 14 residues. From germline, CDR1 is ENHRY and CDR2 SYGVKD. Trimming cost V 3 bases and J 3 bases, with 12 bases left between them.

This sequence joins TRBV12-5 and TRBJ2-7; 13 nucleotides match TRBD2. In germline, CDR1 is LGHNT, CDR2 FRNRAP. V dropped 6 bases and J dropped 5; count of bases not matched to a gene: 7. The CDR3 contains 15 residues. CDR3 sequence reads: CASGLGTSGIHEQYF. In nucleotides, the CDR3 is TGTGCTAGTGGCCTTGGGACTAGCGGGATCCACGAGCAGTACTTC.